Presented here are 27 T cell receptor beta chains from one specimen sequenced in a study of T cell changes during pregnancy in multiple sclerosis. Repertoires were generated with immunoSEQ multiplex PCR, while TCRdb's copy carries only in-frame clones and drops some. The sample records roughly 110,000 clones, roughly 92% being singletons. The starting material was peripheral blood, obtained after pregnancy. Every receptor here comes from a female donor with multiple sclerosis, enrolled in a pregnancy study.

The chain is built from TRBV6-5 and TRBJ2-1, with D uncertain. V was trimmed by 6 bases and J by 7 bases, leaving 10 bases between them. The CDR3 has 12 residues. Per the germline V gene, CDR1 is MNHEY and CDR2 is SVGAGI. DNA for the CDR3: TGTGCCAGCAGCCTAGGTGGGAATGAGCAGTTCTTC. Protein product: CASSLGGNEQFF.

The rearrangement joins TRBV19 to TRBJ2-7; 9 bases line up with TRBD1. CDR1 is LNHDA and CDR2 is SQIVND in the germline V gene (reference sequence). This CDR3 spans 15 amino acids. The V segment lost 3 bases and the J segment 7 bases; nucleotides outside the gene matches: 10. The CDR3 DNA reads TGTGCCAGTAGTATCCCCAACAGGGGGCTGGGGGAGCAGTACTTC. This encodes CASSIPNRGLGEQYF.

The count of this clone is one. This rearrangement joins TRBV28 to TRBJ1-4, with D perhaps matching TRBD1 (6 bases). The CDR3 covers 15 residues. The V gene lost 3 bases and the J gene lost 8 bases, with 16 bases spanning the gap. CDR1 is MDHEN and CDR2 is SYDVKM in the germline V gene. As DNA, the CDR3 is TGTGCCAGCAGTTTTATGGGGGGGCTTGAAGAAAAACTGTTTTTT. It encodes CASSFMGGLEEKLFF.

The chain couples TRBV10-3 to TRBJ2-3; 12 nucleotides agree with TRBD1. After removal of 0 bases from V and 3 bases from J, the junction contained 4 bases not matched to a gene. The germline CDR1 and CDR2 sequences are ENHRY and SYGVKD. The CDR3 extends over 17 amino acids. The DNA for the CDR3 is TGTGCCATCAGTGAGTCCGGGACAGGGGGCTGGACAGATACGCAGTATTTT. Protein product: CAISESGTGGWTDTQYF.

Worth noting for this clone: A read error may produce the germline difference seen at one junction end. The chain joins TRBV15 to TRBJ2-1, with D tentatively TRBD2 (6 bases). This CDR3 contains 14 residues. The germline V gene has CDR1 LNHNV and CDR2 YYDKDF (reference sequence). The CDR3 is CATSRDQVKGGQVF. CDR3 nucleotide sequence: TGTGCCACCAGCAGAGATCAGGTTAAAGGAGGGCAGGTCTTC.

This clone was counted a single time. The chain carries TRBV5-6 and TRBJ2-1, with 11 bases aligning to TRBD1. Germline lookup yields CDR1 SGHDT and CDR2 YYEEEE. V lost 6 bases, J lost 7 bases, and 9 bases stayed unmatched. The CDR3 contains 15 residues. The DNA for the CDR3 is TGTGCCAGCACCCGAGGTGGGACAGGGGGGAATGAGCAGTTCTTC. It yields the protein CASTRGGTGGNEQFF.

The chain couples TRBV30 to TRBJ1-2; TRBD1 is a possible D gene (6 bases). The CDR3 runs to 16 residues. V gave up 3 bases and J gave up 2 bases, with 19 bases separating them. The V gene's germline CDR1 is GTSNPN and CDR2 SVGIG (reference sequence). In DNA, the CDR3 is TGTGCCTGGAGATCGGGGGGCACGGGGGAGAACTATGGCTACACCTTC. This encodes CAWRSGGTGENYGYTF.

The chain carries TRBV7-8 and TRBJ2-4; 9 bases match TRBD1. The V gene's germline CDR1 is SGHVS and CDR2 FQNEAQ. This CDR3 has 15 residues. J lost 6 bases, V lost 8 bases, and 11 bases had no gene match. The CDR3 protein is CASQLQGAGGNIQYF. The CDR3 coding sequence is TGTGCCAGCCAGTTACAGGGGGCCGGGGGAAACATTCAGTACTTC.

V usage is TRBV7-9 and J usage is TRBJ2-3; 8 bases match TRBD2. Germline CDR1 reads SEHNR; CDR2 reads FQNEAQ (reference sequence). J gave up 5 bases and V 7 bases, and 8 bases lay outside the gene matches. CDR3 length equals 14 residues. The CDR3: CASIRGGVRDTQYF. The CDR3 nucleotides read TGTGCCAGCATCCGGGGGGGGGTTAGAGATACGCAGTATTTT.

This chain uses TRBV6-6 with TRBJ1-1, with a weak D call TRBD1 (6 bases). Trimming removed 5 bases at V and 0 bases at J, with 16 bases between. CDR1 and CDR2 from the germline V gene are MNHNY and SVGAGI (reference sequence). The CDR3 consists of 16 residues. This CDR3 is CASSPLRGGLNTEAFF. CDR3 in DNA: TGTGCCAGCAGTCCTCTCCGGGGGGGGCTGAACACTGAAGCTTTCTTT.

The J gene is TRBJ2-5, the V gene TRBV9; weak D call: TRBD1 (6 bases). The CDR3 sequence is 16 residues long. Per germline, CDR1 SGDLS and CDR2 YYNGEE. The V gene lost 4 bases and the J gene lost 4 bases, with 20 bases spanning the gap. CDR3 sequence (DNA): TGTGCCAGCAGCCTCAGAGGCAGGGGACAAGGAGAGACCCAGTACTTC. Its translation: CASSLRGRGQGETQYF.

This sequence joins TRBV28 and TRBJ2-7; 11 bases line up with TRBD1. V shed 4 bases and J 3 bases; nucleotides not matched to a gene: 2. Germline lookup yields CDR1 MDHEN and CDR2 SYDVKM. The CDR3 covers 14 residues. The CDR3 is CASSYGTGGYEQYF. The CDR3 nucleotides read TGTGCCAGCAGTTACGGGACAGGGGGCTACGAGCAGTACTTC.

This chain joins TRBV6-1 and TRBJ2-7; D gene unclear. The germline V and J ends were trimmed by 8 bases and 1 base, with 12 bases remaining between them. The germline CDR1 and CDR2 sequences are MNHNS and SASEGT. The CDR3 covers 13 residues. The CDR3 loop is CASLTTVSYEQYF. DNA for the CDR3: TGTGCCAGCCTCACCACAGTTTCCTACGAGCAGTACTTC.

CDR3 sequence reads: CASRATSGPNNEQFF. For the CDR3, the DNA is TGTGCCAGCAGAGCCACTAGCGGGCCCAACAATGAGCAGTTCTTC. J is TRBJ2-1 and V is TRBV2, with 9 positions matching TRBD2. The CDR3 covers 15 residues. Germline CDR1 and CDR2: SNHLY and FYNNEI. V lost 6 bases, J lost 5 bases, and 8 bases stayed unmatched.

This chain uses TRBV7-9 with TRBJ1-1; possibly TRBD1 for D (5 bases). Trimming took off 1 base at V and 11 bases at J, with 11 bases between the two ends. This CDR3 is built from 12 residues. Germline V gene lookup returns CDR1 SEHNR and CDR2 FQNEAQ (reference sequence). CDR3 residues: CASSLEGRGAFF. CDR3 coding DNA: TGTGCCAGCAGCTTAGAGGGGCGGGGGGCTTTCTTT. The variable domain in full, with the rest retrieved from reference TRBV7-9 and TRBJ1-1, is DTGVSQNPRHKITKRGQNVTFRCDPISEHNRLYWYRQTLGQGPEFLTYFQNEAQLEKSRLLSDRFSAERPKGSFSTLEIQRTEQGDSAMYLCASSLEGRGAFFGQGTRLTVV.

As regards this clone: Germline is not matched at one junction end, which may reflect a read error. V and J are TRBV7-9 and TRBJ2-7; 9 bases are a match to TRBD1. Germline V lookup: CDR1 SEHNR, CDR2 FQNEAQ (reference sequence). This CDR3 contains 13 residues. The CDR3 DNA is TGTGCCAGCAGCACTGGACAGGGGACAACCAAACTTTTC. It specifies CASSTGQGTTKLF.

The chain couples TRBV6-1 to TRBJ2-3, with TRBD2 matching 9 bases. CDR3 length: 14 amino acids. CDR1 is MNHNS, CDR2 SASEGT, per germline. CDR3 sequence: CASLPGLATDTQYF. The CDR3 region has the DNA TGTGCGAGTCTACCGGGACTAGCCACAGATACGCAGTATTTT.

This rearrangement joins TRBV19 to TRBJ2-7, with 7 bases matching TRBD1. Germline lookup yields CDR1 LNHDA and CDR2 SQIVND (reference sequence). The CDR3 loop spans 15 amino acids. V was clipped by 6 bases and J by 3 bases; unmatched bases: 11. In nucleotides, the CDR3 is TGTGCCAGTAGATTAAACCGGGACAGAGTCTACGAGCAGTACTTC. It yields the protein CASRLNRDRVYEQYF.

The rearrangement joins TRBV2 to TRBJ1-5, with a weak D call TRBD1 (6 bases). Trimming shortened V by 5 bases and J by 4 bases, and 15 bases separated the two germline ends. Per the germline V gene, CDR1 is SNHLY and CDR2 is FYNNEI. CDR3 length: 15 residues. CDR3 sequence: CASSLTGPVNQPQHF. The CDR3 DNA reads TGTGCCAGCAGTCTTACAGGGCCGGTAAATCAGCCCCAGCATTTT.

This chain joins TRBV19 and TRBJ1-5; D is unresolved. The CDR3 loop spans 13 amino acids. Germline V CDR1 and CDR2: LNHDA, SQIVND (reference sequence). Trimming shortened V by 2 bases and J by 6 bases, and 8 bases separated the two germline ends. In DNA, the CDR3 is TGTGCCAGTAGTATACTAGCATTTCAGCCCCAGCATTTT. Translating gives CASSILAFQPQHF. The variable domain in full, with the rest retrieved from reference TRBV19 and TRBJ1-5, is DGGITQSPKYLFRKEGQNVTLSCEQNLNHDAMYWYRQDPGQGLRLIYYSQIVNDFQKGDIAEGYSVSREKKESFPLTVTSAQKNPTAFYLCASSILAFQPQHFGDGTRLSIL.

The CDR3 reads CATETGRRYNEQFF. The CDR3 nucleotides are TGTGCCACCGAGACAGGTCGGCGATACAATGAGCAGTTCTTC. The chain has TRBV19 and TRBJ2-1; D possibly corresponds to TRBD1 (6 bases). Germline V gene sequence: CDR1 LNHDA, CDR2 SQIVND (reference sequence). This CDR3 is built from 14 residues. V was pared by 10 bases and J by 4 bases, with 17 bases between.

V usage is TRBV6-1 and J usage is TRBJ1-1, with a tentative D call TRBD1 (5 bases). CDR3 length equals 13 residues. Trimming shortened V by 7 bases and J by 4 bases, and 13 bases separated the two germline ends. CDR1 is MNHNS, CDR2 SASEGT, per germline. CDR3 residues: CASTQGWGTEAFF. The CDR3 nucleotides read TGTGCCAGCACCCAGGGTTGGGGCACTGAAGCTTTCTTT.

Concerning this clone itself: Germline is not matched at one junction end, which may reflect a read error. The gene calls are TRBV30 and TRBJ2-1; 10 bases line up with TRBD2. The CDR3 consists of 15 residues. Germline values: CDR1 GTSNPN, CDR2 SVGIG (reference sequence). CDR3: CACTQTSGVYTEQFF. Here the CDR3 DNA reads TGTGCCTGCACCCAAACTAGCGGGGTGTACACTGAGCAGTTCTTC.

The CDR3 nucleotides are TGTGCCATCAGTGGGACAGGATCCTACGAGCAGTACTTC. As protein: CAISGTGSYEQYF. The chain couples TRBV10-3 to TRBJ2-7, with TRBD1 matching 7 bases. The V gene's germline CDR1 is ENHRY and CDR2 SYGVKD. The CDR3 is 13 residues long. V gave up 4 bases and J gave up 1 base; unmatched junction bases: 1.

V and J are TRBV15 and TRBJ1-1; TRBD1 is a possible D gene (5 bases). The V gene's germline CDR1 is LNHNV and CDR2 YYDKDF (reference sequence). The germline V and J ends were trimmed by 4 bases and 6 bases, with 15 bases remaining between them. The CDR3 has 14 residues. CDR3 amino acids: CATSKVGGLAEAFF. The CDR3 DNA reads as TGTGCCACCAGCAAGGTCGGGGGATTGGCTGAAGCTTTCTTT.

The chain recombines TRBV6-5 with TRBJ2-7, with 10 bases fitting TRBD1. The V and J ends lost 6 bases and 5 bases, in that order; junction bases with no gene match: 7. Germline CDR1 and CDR2: MNHEY and SVGAGI. The CDR3 spans 14 residues. CDR3 sequence reads: CASRTRDRGDEQYF. The CDR3 coding sequence is TGTGCCAGCAGAACGCGGGACAGGGGCGACGAGCAGTACTTC.

The chain is built from TRBV10-3 and TRBJ2-3, with 11 bases identical to TRBD2. Trimming took 6 bases from V and 5 from J; bases not matched to a gene: 13. This CDR3 has 17 amino acids. The germline CDR1 and CDR2 sequences are ENHRY and SYGVKD. CDR3 sequence: CAISSGSGGAGIDTQYF. CDR3 coding DNA: TGTGCCATCAGCTCCGGTAGCGGGGGGGCAGGGATAGATACGCAGTATTTT.